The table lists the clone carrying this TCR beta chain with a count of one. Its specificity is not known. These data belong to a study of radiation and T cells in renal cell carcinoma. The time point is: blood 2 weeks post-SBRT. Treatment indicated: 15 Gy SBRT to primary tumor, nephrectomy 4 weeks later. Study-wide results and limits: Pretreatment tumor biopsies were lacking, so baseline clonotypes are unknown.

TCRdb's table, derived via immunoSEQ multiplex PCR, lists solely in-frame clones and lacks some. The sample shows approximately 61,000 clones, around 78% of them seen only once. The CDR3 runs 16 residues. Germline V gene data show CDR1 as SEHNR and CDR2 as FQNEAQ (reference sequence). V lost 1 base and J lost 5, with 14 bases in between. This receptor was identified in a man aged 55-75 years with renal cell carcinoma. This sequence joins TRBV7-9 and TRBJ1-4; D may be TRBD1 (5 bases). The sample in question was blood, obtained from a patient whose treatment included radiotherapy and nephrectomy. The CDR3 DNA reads TGTGCCAGCAGCTTAGGGACATATGTATTAAATGAAAAACTGTTTTTT. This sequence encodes CASSLGTYVLNEKLFF.